The 21 T cell receptor beta chains listed next were all sequenced from one sample in a study of graft-versus-host responses after intestinal transplantation (dated by TCRdb to the early 2020s). Antigen specificity for these receptors is unknown. Per the publication, the time point label means: cells obtained before transplantation from donor or recipient. To prepare the library, the immunoSEQ multiplex PCR assay was applied. TCRdb carries this immuneACCESS record with in-frame sequences only. Its versions omit some clonotypes, under half of them owing to an unresolved V gene in the studies checked, with the rest unexplained. For this sample the table gives over 75,000 clones, of which about 90% were detected only once. Around 0.07% of the sample goes to the ten largest clones. The sample here was unstimulated CD8+ T cells sorted from spleen or lymph node cells, taken before transplant. These receptors all stem from a human donor who was the organ donor for an intestinal transplant.

V usage is TRBV7-2 and J usage is TRBJ2-1; 10 bases align to TRBD1. This CDR3 is 14 amino acids long. V shed 4 bases, J shed 8 bases, and the junction held 5 bases outside the gene matches. The germline V gene encodes CDR1 SGHTA and CDR2 FQGNSA. CDR3 protein: CASSWGQGMDEQFF. The DNA of the CDR3 is TGTGCCAGCAGCTGGGGACAGGGGATGGATGAGCAGTTCTTC.

The chain couples TRBV6-5 to TRBJ2-5, with 7 bases aligning to TRBD1. The last part of the DNA fits TRBJ2-7 better; the J call may be wrong. Germline CDR1 reads MNHEY; CDR2 reads SVGAGI. The CDR3 is made up of 14 amino acids. CDR3: CASSDREGIYEQYF. In DNA, the CDR3 is TGTGCCAGCAGTGACAGGGAAGGCATCTACGAGCAGTACTTC.

The J gene is TRBJ2-1, the V gene TRBV13; D not certain. The V and J ends lost 7 bases and 5 bases respectively, with 9 bases between them. Germline V gives CDR1 PRHDT, CDR2 FYEKMQ (reference sequence). The CDR3 has 12 residues. The CDR3 DNA reads TGTGCCAGCAACCAACGGGACAATGAGCAGTTCTTC. Encoded protein: CASNQRDNEQFF.

The CDR3 loop is CASSVATGTRILSGANVLTF. CDR3 coding DNA: TGTGCCAGCAGCGTAGCGACAGGGACACGTATATTGTCTGGGGCCAACGTCCTGACTTTC. V gene TRBV9 combines with J gene TRBJ2-6; 7 bases agree with TRBD1. This CDR3 region has 20 residues. Germline CDR1 and CDR2: SGDLS and YYNGEE. The V gene end was trimmed by 0 bases and the J gene end by 1 base; junction bases not matched to a gene: 13.

The chain uses TRBV6-5 and TRBJ1-3; D is unclear. Germline CDR1 reads MNHEY; CDR2 reads SVGAGI. The CDR3 consists of 13 residues. V lost 2 bases, J lost 8 bases, and 10 bases lay in between. The CDR3 protein is CASSYTPEDTIYF. CDR3 DNA sequence: TGTGCCAGCAGTTACACCCCAGAAGACACCATATATTTT.

J is TRBJ2-3 and V is TRBV25-1; D is perhaps TRBD1 (5 bases). Germline CDR1 MGHDK, CDR2 SYGVNS. The CDR3 covers 13 residues. V dropped 4 bases and J dropped 2 bases, with 7 bases sitting between them. CDR3 sequence reads: CASSGQYTDTQYF. The DNA of the CDR3 is TGTGCCAGCAGTGGACAGTACACAGATACGCAGTATTTT.

The rearrangement uses TRBV7-9 and TRBJ2-2; 8 bases line up with TRBD2. The V gene end was trimmed by 2 bases and the J gene end by 6 bases; junction bases not matched to a gene: 2. Germline-derived CDR1 and CDR2 are SEHNR and FQNEAQ (reference sequence). CDR3 length: 14 amino acids. The CDR3 DNA is TGTGCCAGCAGCTTAAGCGGGAGTCCCGGGGAGCTGTTTTTT. It yields the protein CASSLSGSPGELFF.

The V and J genes are TRBV4-1 and TRBJ2-3, with 14 bases fitting TRBD2. This CDR3 region has 20 residues. CDR1 MGHRA and CDR2 YSYEKL come from the germline V gene. The V segment lost 3 bases and the J segment 6 bases; nucleotides outside the gene matches: 17. The CDR3 sequence is CASSQYPGLAGVVGEDTQYF. CDR3 DNA: TGCGCCAGCAGCCAGTATCCGGGACTAGCGGGAGTCGTAGGTGAGGATACGCAGTATTTT.

This clone has just one count. The chain uses TRBV11-1 and TRBJ2-7, with D possibly being TRBD2 (5 bases). V dropped 1 base and J dropped 5 bases, with 15 bases sitting between them. This CDR3 comprises 15 residues. The germline V gene has CDR1 SGHAT and CDR2 FQDESV (reference sequence). CDR3 DNA sequence: TGTGCCAGCAGCTTAGACCGGGGTTACTTCAACGAGCAGTACTTC. As protein: CASSLDRGYFNEQYF.

This chain uses TRBV7-5 with TRBJ2-1; the D segment call TRBD1 is taken from the table without a DNA check. TRBV7-5 is noted as a pseudogene. The CDR3 loop spans 16 amino acids. This CDR3 is CARSLACRGYPNEQFF. The CDR3 DNA sequence: TGTGCCAGAAGCTTAGCTTGCAGGGGGTACCCGAATGAGCAGTTCTTC.

This chain joins TRBV11-2 and TRBJ2-1, with D perhaps TRBD1 (6 bases). Trimming removed 11 bases at V and 5 bases at J, with 13 bases between. The CDR3 has 12 amino acids. CDR1 SGHAT and CDR2 FQNNGV come from the germline V gene. CDR3 nucleotide sequence: TGTGCCTGCTCGAAGGGGGACAATGAGCAGTTCTTC. It is translated as CACSKGDNEQFF. Drawing the rest from reference TRBV11-2 and TRBJ2-1, the complete variable domain is EAGVAQSPRYKIIEKRQSVAFWCNPISGHATLYWYQQILGQGPKLLIQFQNNGVVDDSQLPKDRFSAERLKGVDSTLKIQPAKLEDSAVYLCACSKGDNEQFFGPGTRLTVL.

V and J are TRBV29-1 and TRBJ1-2, with 12 bases lining up with TRBD1. CDR3 length: 17 residues. The ends lost 7 bases at V and 7 bases at J; junction bases unmatched: 19. From germline, CDR1 is SQVTM and CDR2 ANQGSEA. CDR3 residues: CSAEEVESRDRGLGYTF. For the CDR3, the DNA is TGCAGCGCAGAAGAAGTTGAGTCCCGGGACAGGGGGCTTGGCTACACCTTC.

The genes are TRBV28 and TRBJ2-3; D gene uncertain. V gave up 6 bases and J gave up 2 bases, with 15 bases separating them. CDR1 MDHEN and CDR2 SYDVKM come from the germline V gene. The CDR3 spans 15 residues. The CDR3 DNA reads as TGTGCCAGCAGGAAAACCTACTATCTCACAGATACGCAGTATTTT. It specifies CASRKTYYLTDTQYF.

The rearrangement uses TRBV6-6 and TRBJ2-3, with TRBD1 matching 7 bases. The germline V gene has CDR1 MNHNY and CDR2 SVGAGI (reference sequence). V lost 0 bases and J lost 4; bases outside the gene matches: 7. The CDR3 loop spans 16 amino acids. The CDR3 sequence is CASSYSPGGLADTQYF. CDR3 sequence (DNA): TGTGCCAGCAGTTACTCTCCAGGGGGTCTTGCAGATACGCAGTATTTT.

The chain joins TRBV7-8 to TRBJ2-7; weak D call: TRBD1 (5 bases). The CDR3 is made up of 16 amino acids. Germline V gives CDR1 SGHVS, CDR2 FQNEAQ. V gave up 1 base and J gave up 0 bases, with 13 bases separating them. The CDR3 nucleotides are TGTGCCAGCAGCTTAGTTCCAGGGCAAAGCTCCTACGAGCAGTACTTC. This codes for CASSLVPGQSSYEQYF.

V and J are TRBV6-6 and TRBJ1-1; D is unclear. This CDR3 comprises 15 residues. Germline V gene data show CDR1 as MNHNY and CDR2 as SVGAGI (reference sequence). Trimming left V 0 bases short and J 3 bases short, with 11 bases between. The CDR3 here is CASSYSPSHYTEAFF. In nucleotides, the CDR3 is TGTGCCAGCAGTTACTCCCCTAGTCATTACACTGAAGCTTTCTTT.

In DNA, the CDR3 is TGTGCCAGCAGCTTATGGGGACTAGCGGGAGCCCTAGCGGAGACCCAGTACTTC. It yields the protein CASSLWGLAGALAETQYF. The chain employs TRBV7-9 and TRBJ2-5; 14 positions agree with TRBD2. J was trimmed by 5 bases and V by 2 bases; bases with no gene match: 10. The CDR3 has 18 amino acids. The germline V gene has CDR1 SEHNR and CDR2 FQNEAQ (reference sequence). The full variable domain, with the rest looked up from reference TRBV7-9 and TRBJ2-5, is DTGVSQNPRHKITKRGQNVTFRCDPISEHNRLYWYRQTLGQGPEFLTYFQNEAQLEKSRLLSDRFSAERPKGSFSTLEIQRTEQGDSAMYLCASSLWGLAGALAETQYFGPGTRLLVL.

This sequence joins TRBV7-7 and TRBJ2-2, with D tentatively TRBD2 (6 bases). The germline V and J ends were trimmed by 2 bases and 3 bases, with 13 bases remaining between them. CDR1 is SSHAT, CDR2 FNYEAQ, per germline (reference sequence). CDR3 length: 16 residues. CDR3: CASSLSTGLYTGELFF. The CDR3 DNA reads TGTGCCAGCAGCTTATCCACGGGACTCTACACCGGGGAGCTGTTTTTT.

This chain joins TRBV2 and TRBJ2-7; TRBD2 aligns across 8 bases. The junction had 7 bases not matched to a gene; V was cut back by 7 bases and J by 2 bases. The CDR3 sequence is 14 residues long. Germline-derived CDR1 and CDR2 are SNHLY and FYNNEI. CDR3 nucleotides: TGTGCCAGCATTACTAGCGGAGCGGCCTACGAGCAGTACTTC. This encodes CASITSGAAYEQYF.

The chain combines TRBV29-1 with TRBJ2-7; 9 bases agree with TRBD1. The germline V gene has CDR1 SQVTM and CDR2 ANQGSEA. There are 14 residues in the CDR3. The junction had 10 bases not matched to a gene; V was cut back by 7 bases and J by 3 bases. CDR3 bases: TGCAGCGCTACCGGGACAGGGATGTTCTACGAGCAGTACTTC. Translated: CSATGTGMFYEQYF.

The V gene is TRBV27, the J gene TRBJ2-5, with a possible D match to TRBD2 (6 bases). Germline-derived CDR1 and CDR2 are MNHEY and SMNVEV (reference sequence). The CDR3 is made up of 12 amino acids. Between the trimmed V and J ends, which lost 5 bases and 9 bases, there was a span of 13 bases. This CDR3 reads CASSPGGRAQYF. CDR3 nucleotide sequence: TGTGCCAGCAGTCCCGGGGGTAGGGCCCAGTACTTC.